The source of this TCR beta chain is a study of cytomegalovirus exposure and HLA in healthy donors. Sequencing used immunoSEQ multiplex PCR; TCRdb keeps in-frame clones, though not all of them. The profile shows approximately 140,000 clones, around nine tenths of them singletons. CDR1 SGHTA and CDR2 FQGNSA come from the germline V gene. Between the trimmed V and J ends, which lost 1 base and 0 bases, there was a span of 10 bases. The CDR3 covers 16 residues. The source of this sequence is a woman under 30 in good health and CMV-seropositive. The sequenced sample was PBMCs. The chain uses TRBV7-2 and TRBJ2-1, with TRBD2 as a possible D gene (5 bases). The CDR3 DNA reads TGTGCCAGCAGCTTAGACGGGCGGGCCTCCTACAATGAGCAGTTCTTC. It is translated as CASSLDGRASYNEQFF.